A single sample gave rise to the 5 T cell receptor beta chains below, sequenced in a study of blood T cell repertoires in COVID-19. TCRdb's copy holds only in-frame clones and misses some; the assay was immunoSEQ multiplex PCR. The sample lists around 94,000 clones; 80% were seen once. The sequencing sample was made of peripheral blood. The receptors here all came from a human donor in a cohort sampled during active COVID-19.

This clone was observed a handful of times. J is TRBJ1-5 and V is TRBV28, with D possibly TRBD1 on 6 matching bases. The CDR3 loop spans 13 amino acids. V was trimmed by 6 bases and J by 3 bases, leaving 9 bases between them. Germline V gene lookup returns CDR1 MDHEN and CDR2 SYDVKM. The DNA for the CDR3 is TGTGCCAGCAGCACAGGGTTCAATCAGCCCCAGCATTTT. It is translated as CASSTGFNQPQHF. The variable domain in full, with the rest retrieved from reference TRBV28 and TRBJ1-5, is DVKVTQSSRYLVKRTGEKVFLECVQDMDHENMFWYRQDPGLGLRLIYFSYDVKMKEKGDIPEGYSVSREKKERFSLILESASTNQTSMYLCASSTGFNQPQHFGDGTRLSIL.

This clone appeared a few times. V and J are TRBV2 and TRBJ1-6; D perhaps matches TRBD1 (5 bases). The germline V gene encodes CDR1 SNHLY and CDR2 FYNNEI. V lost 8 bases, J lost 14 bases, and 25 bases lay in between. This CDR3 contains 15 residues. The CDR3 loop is CASGAEGFRGRTLHF. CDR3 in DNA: TGTGCCAGCGGCGCCGAGGGTTTTCGGGGGAGGACCCTCCACTTT.

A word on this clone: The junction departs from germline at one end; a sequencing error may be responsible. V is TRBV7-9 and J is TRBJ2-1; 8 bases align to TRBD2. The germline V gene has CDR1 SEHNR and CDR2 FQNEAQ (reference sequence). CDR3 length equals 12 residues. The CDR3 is CASSFTGGPKVF. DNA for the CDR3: TGTGCCAGCAGCTTTACGGGAGGGCCGAAGGTCTTC.

The CDR3 reads CASSHGGLAGFEQYF. CDR3 sequence (DNA): TGTGCCAGCAGTCACGGGGGGCTAGCGGGTTTCGAGCAGTACTTC. V is TRBV7-2 and J is TRBJ2-7; 8 positions match TRBD2. Per the germline V gene, CDR1 is SGHTA and CDR2 is FQGNSA. With V trimmed by 6 bases and J by 6 bases, 13 bases remained unmatched. The CDR3 is 15 amino acids.

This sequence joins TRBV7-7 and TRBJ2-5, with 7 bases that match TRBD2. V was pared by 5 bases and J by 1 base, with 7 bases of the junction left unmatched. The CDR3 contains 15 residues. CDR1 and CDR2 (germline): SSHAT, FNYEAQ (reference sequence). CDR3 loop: CASSPTSSFQETQYF. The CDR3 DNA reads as TGTGCCAGCAGCCCGACTAGCAGTTTCCAAGAGACCCAGTACTTC.